The sequence of this T cell receptor beta chain was determined in a study of T-cell memory formation after mild COVID-19. Study information: There were largely donor-specific TCR clusters. Study observations and caveats: Contracting CD4+ clones were located mainly in CM and EM, and CD8+ clones in EMRA. Later expanders leaned CD4+, whereas clones that contracted between day 15 and 85 were balanced CD4/CD8.

This clonotype was counted at least ten times. Its specificity is unknown. TCR alpha and TCR beta cDNA libraries carrying sample barcodes and UMIs came from 5'RACE with constant-segment primers. TCRdb reprocessed the 5' RACE reads with MiXCR, giving one entry per CDR3 protein. The table includes about 400,000 distinct CDR3 sequences, 15% to 20% detected once. This CDR3 contains 15 residues. V was clipped by 2 bases and J by 8 bases; unmatched bases: 9. From germline, CDR1 is MNHEY and CDR2 SVGEGT. The V call is TRBV6-2 or TRBV6-3, the J call TRBJ2-1, with 7 positions matching TRBD1. The receptor comes from a man younger than 35 who had mild COVID-19 (a few samples of this study predate the infection). Cell type and time point are not known. Material for sequencing was PBMCs or a T cell subset sorted from them (not recorded which). CDR3 amino acids: CASSYGVQGMYEQFF. CDR3 bases: TGTGCCAGCAGTTACGGCGTACAGGGGATGTATGAGCAGTTCTTC.